A single sample gave rise to the 29 T cell receptor beta chains below, sequenced in a study of blood T cell repertoires in COVID-19. The table came from immunoSEQ multiplex PCR; TCRdb's copy has only in-frame clones and leaves some out. The sample has 390,000 or so clones, about 90% seen once; the top ten hold more than 9%. Sequencing input: peripheral blood. Source of these receptors: a woman in her twenties or thirties with COVID-19, enrolled during active disease.

The chain has TRBV3-1 (or the pseudogene TRBV3-2) and TRBJ1-3; D uncertain. Germline lookup yields CDR1 LGHDT and CDR2 YNNKEL (reference sequence). The CDR3 consists of 14 residues. V was cut by 2 bases and J by 0 bases, with 5 bases left in between. The CDR3 sequence: CASSQFGSGNTIYF. Written as DNA, the CDR3 is TGTGCCAGCAGCCAATTCGGCTCTGGAAACACCATATATTTT.

The rearrangement uses TRBV28 and TRBJ1-1; D is unclear. Germline-derived CDR1 and CDR2 are MDHEN and SYDVKM. The V and J ends lost 6 bases and 0 bases respectively, with 8 bases between them. The CDR3 contains 13 residues. CDR3 sequence: CASRRVMNTEAFF. The CDR3 DNA reads as TGTGCCAGCAGGCGGGTCATGAACACTGAAGCTTTCTTT.

The chain recombines TRBV3-1 (or the pseudogene TRBV3-2) with TRBJ2-1, with 14 bases matching TRBD2. Germline CDR1 LGHDT, CDR2 YNNKEL (reference sequence). The CDR3 totals 13 residues. V trimming: 5 bases; J trimming: 14 bases; junction bases outside the gene matches: 5. CDR3 sequence: CASSTGLAGEEFF. The CDR3 nucleotides are TGTGCCAGCAGCACGGGACTAGCGGGAGAGGAGTTCTTC.

The CDR3 loop is CASRKGGETQYF. As DNA, the CDR3 is TGTGCCAGCAGGAAGGGGGGGGAGACCCAGTACTTC. V is TRBV2 and J is TRBJ2-5, with TRBD2 as a possible D gene (7 bases). Germline loops: CDR1 SNHLY, CDR2 FYNNEI. The V end was cut by 6 bases, the J end by 5 bases, with 10 bases between. The CDR3 length is 12 residues.

This clone was recorded once. V and J are TRBV2 and TRBJ2-5; TRBD1 might be the D (6 bases). The CDR3 sequence is 13 residues long. Germline lookup yields CDR1 SNHLY and CDR2 FYNNEI. V was shortened by 7 bases and J by 5 bases, with 14 bases between the two germline ends. DNA for the CDR3: TGTGCCAGCACCAACAGGGAATTGGAGACCCAGTACTTC. As protein: CASTNRELETQYF.

The rearrangement uses TRBV18 and TRBJ1-1, with D perhaps TRBD1 (6 bases). This CDR3 has 13 amino acids. The V gene lost 5 bases and the J gene lost 3 bases, with 10 bases spanning the gap. Germline-derived CDR1 and CDR2 are KGHSH and LQKENI. DNA for the CDR3: TGTGCCAGCTCATTACAGGGTCACACTGAAGCTTTCTTT. Amino acid sequence: CASSLQGHTEAFF.

This chain connects TRBV5-1 to TRBJ2-7; TRBD2 might be the D (5 bases). Germline V lookup: CDR1 SGHRS, CDR2 YFSETQ. This CDR3 spans 14 amino acids. The V end lost 0 bases, the J end lost 5 bases, and 12 bases lay between the germline ends. The CDR3: CASSLGGYVDEQYF. The CDR3, as DNA: TGCGCCAGCAGCTTGGGCGGGTACGTGGACGAGCAGTACTTC.

This chain links TRBV18 with TRBJ2-5; D remains ambiguous. Germline V gives CDR1 KGHSH, CDR2 LQKENI. V gave up 3 bases and J gave up 2 bases, with 4 bases separating them. This CDR3 is built from 12 residues. CDR3 nucleotides: TGTGCCAGCTCACCTTATCAAGAGACCCAGTACTTC. As protein: CASSPYQETQYF. The variable domain in full, completed from reference TRBV18 and TRBJ2-5, reads NAGVMQNPRHLVRRRGQEARLRCSPMKGHSHVYWYRQLPEEGLKFMVYLQKENIIDESGMPKERFSAEFPKEGPSILRIQQVVRGDSAAYFCASSPYQETQYFGPGTRLLVL.

This clone was seen only once. The V and J genes are TRBV6-5 and TRBJ2-3; D may be TRBD2 (6 bases). This CDR3 comprises 15 residues. Germline CDR1 is MNHEY and CDR2 is SVGAGI. V was shortened by 6 bases and J by 0 bases, with 13 bases between the two germline ends. CDR3 sequence (DNA): TGTGCCAGCAGCTCCTCTAGCGAGAGCACAGATACGCAGTATTTT. This gives the protein CASSSSSESTDTQYF.

The rearrangement uses TRBV9 and TRBJ2-3; the match to TRBD2 covers 10 bases. Germline V gives CDR1 SGDLS, CDR2 YYNGEE. This CDR3 is built from 15 residues. Trimming removed 3 bases from V and 4 bases from J; junction bases left unmatched: 5. The CDR3 region has the DNA TGTGCCAGCAGCGCTAGCGGGAGTAGATCAGATACGCAGTATTTT. As protein: CASSASGSRSDTQYF.

This clone appeared a few times. This chain links TRBV6-1 with TRBJ2-3; 8 nucleotides match TRBD2. The CDR3 extends over 16 amino acids. V trimming: 0 bases; J trimming: 4 bases; junction bases outside the gene matches: 6. CDR1 is MNHNS and CDR2 is SASEGT in the germline V gene. The CDR3 DNA reads as TGTGCCAGCAGTGAAGCCCCCGGGACTAGTGCAGATACGCAGTATTTT. Protein product: CASSEAPGTSADTQYF.

This chain connects TRBV7-9 to TRBJ1-4; D is undetermined. V lost 4 bases and J lost 5, with 14 bases in between. The CDR3 covers 15 residues. Germline V CDR1 and CDR2: SEHNR, FQNEAQ (reference sequence). The CDR3 loop reads CASSSDGLINEKLFF. CDR3 coding DNA: TGTGCCAGCAGCTCAGACGGACTAATAAATGAAAAACTGTTTTTT.

This chain connects TRBV18 to TRBJ1-5; TRBD1 might be the D (5 bases). Looked up from germline, CDR1 is KGHSH and CDR2 is LQKENI. The germline V and J ends were trimmed by 4 bases and 5 bases, with 12 bases remaining between them. The CDR3 extends over 14 amino acids. CDR3 protein: CASSRSGPYQPQHF. The CDR3 DNA is TGTGCCAGCTCACGGTCAGGGCCTTATCAGCCCCAGCATTTT.

The chain couples TRBV27 to TRBJ1-2; 12 positions agree with TRBD1. The CDR3 extends over 15 amino acids. Trimming removed 1 base from V and 8 bases from J; junction bases left unmatched: 5. Germline lookup yields CDR1 MNHEY and CDR2 SMNVEV (reference sequence). The CDR3 nucleotides read TGTGCCAGCAGTTTATGGGACAGGGGGCCGGGGGGCTACACCTTC. Encoded protein: CASSLWDRGPGGYTF.

This chain joins TRBV6-5 and TRBJ2-7; 7 positions match TRBD2. The germline V gene has CDR1 MNHEY and CDR2 SVGAGI. The CDR3 runs to 15 residues. The V and J ends lost 6 bases and 5 bases, in that order; junction bases with no gene match: 13. In DNA, the CDR3 is TGTGCCAGCAGCCGCGGTCTGGCGGGAGACAACGAGCAGTACTTC. Amino acids: CASSRGLAGDNEQYF.

The chain links TRBV27 to TRBJ2-7; D unresolved. This CDR3 is 14 amino acids long. CDR1 is MNHEY, CDR2 SMNVEV, per germline (reference sequence). V was cut by 2 bases and J by 3 bases, with 11 bases left in between. The CDR3 DNA follows: TGTGCCAGCAGTTTAGGAGCAGACTTCTACGAGCAGTACTTC. Protein sequence: CASSLGADFYEQYF.

The V gene is TRBV7-6, the J gene TRBJ1-1; D is unclear. Deletions cut 4 bases from V and 7 bases from J, with 13 bases between. This CDR3 has 13 amino acids. Germline V CDR1 and CDR2: SGHVS, FNYEAQ. This chain's CDR3 is CASSSLEGVEAFF. The CDR3 nucleotides read TGTGCCAGCAGCTCCCTTGAGGGAGTTGAAGCTTTCTTT.

The V gene is TRBV6-1, the J gene TRBJ2-7; D not resolved. Germline-derived CDR1 and CDR2 are MNHNS and SASEGT. V shed 2 bases and J shed 7 bases, with 15 bases lying between them. The CDR3 covers 14 residues. The CDR3 DNA follows: TGTGCCAGCAGTGAAATTGCCCAAGCCGGGGAGCAGTACTTC. Its protein is CASSEIAQAGEQYF.

The rearrangement uses TRBV7-9 and TRBJ2-5, with D perhaps TRBD1 (6 bases). The CDR3 runs to 15 residues. The V gene's germline CDR1 is SEHNR and CDR2 FQNEAQ (reference sequence). With 1 base removed from V and 3 bases from J, the gap between germline ends came to 12 bases. Here the CDR3 reads CASSLEGVAKETQYF. For the CDR3, the DNA is TGTGCCAGCAGCTTAGAGGGGGTAGCTAAAGAGACCCAGTACTTC.

The chain carries TRBV5-6 and TRBJ2-7; D gene unclear. The CDR3 extends over 15 amino acids. The V gene lost 0 bases and the J gene lost 3 bases, with 13 bases spanning the gap. Germline-derived CDR1 and CDR2 are SGHDT and YYEEEE. The CDR3 sequence: CASSLEINNHYEQYF. Here the CDR3 DNA reads TGTGCCAGCAGCTTGGAAATTAACAATCACTACGAGCAGTACTTC.

The V and J genes are TRBV4-1 and TRBJ2-7; 7 nucleotides match TRBD2. Germline CDR1 is MGHRA and CDR2 is YSYEKL. CDR3 size: 18 residues. V lost 0 bases, J lost 7 bases, and 18 bases stayed unmatched. Here the CDR3 DNA reads TGCGCCAGCAGCCAAGACCGCTCACTCCCGGGACTACGGGTTGAGCAGTACTTC. Residues: CASSQDRSLPGLRVEQYF.

The V call is TRBV5-1, the J call TRBJ2-3; no reliable D call. The CDR3 spans 16 residues. V lost 0 bases and J lost 2, with 13 bases in between. CDR1 and CDR2 from the germline V gene are SGHRS and YFSETQ. The CDR3 DNA sequence: TGCGCCAGCAGCTTGGCCGGTCCGAGGTACACAGATACGCAGTATTTT. Translation: CASSLAGPRYTDTQYF.

The chain employs TRBV10-2 and TRBJ1-1, with a weak D call TRBD1 (5 bases). The germline gives CDR1 WSHSY, CDR2 SAAADI. Trimming cost V 4 bases and J 2 bases, with 11 bases left between them. This CDR3 is built from 14 residues. CDR3 region: CASSGVTDNTEAFF. The CDR3, as DNA: TGCGCCAGCAGTGGGGTGACAGATAACACTGAAGCTTTCTTT.

This chain uses TRBV14 with TRBJ2-7, with 7 nucleotides matching TRBD1. This CDR3 is 14 amino acids long. J gave up 0 bases and V 4 bases, and 3 bases lay outside the gene matches. Per the germline V gene, CDR1 is SGHDN and CDR2 is FVKESK. CDR3 protein: CASSRRQGSYEQYF. As DNA, the CDR3 is TGTGCCAGCAGCCGTCGACAGGGCTCCTACGAGCAGTACTTC.

The V gene is TRBV30, the J gene TRBJ1-2, with 7 bases that match TRBD1. Germline CDR1 is GTSNPN and CDR2 is SVGIG (reference sequence). This CDR3 contains 15 residues. Trimming at V came to 0 bases and at J to 2 bases, leaving 6 bases not matched to a gene. The CDR3 DNA reads TGTGCCTGGAGTGTAGGGGGCTCCAGGAACTATGGCTACACCTTC. Protein: CAWSVGGSRNYGYTF.

Notes on this clone: This sample includes further DNA sequences coding for the same CDR3. V and J are TRBV7-9 and TRBJ1-2; 9 positions agree with TRBD1. In germline, CDR1 is SEHNR, CDR2 FQNEAQ (reference sequence). The V segment lost 4 bases and the J segment 3 bases; nucleotides outside the gene matches: 3. The CDR3 sequence is 14 residues long. CDR3 nucleotides: TGTGCCAGCAGCTCGACAGGGGGGGACTATGGCTACACCTTC. It yields the protein CASSSTGGDYGYTF. The whole variable domain, remainder taken from reference TRBV7-9 and TRBJ1-2, is DTGVSQNPRHKITKRGQNVTFRCDPISEHNRLYWYRQTLGQGPEFLTYFQNEAQLEKSRLLSDRFSAERPKGSFSTLEIQRTEQGDSAMYLCASSSTGGDYGYTFGSGTRLTVV.

The chain is built from TRBV7-9 and TRBJ2-3, with D possibly being TRBD1 (5 bases). Germline CDR1 SEHNR, CDR2 FQNEAQ (reference sequence). V lost 2 bases to trimming and J lost 0 bases, with 15 bases between them. This CDR3 has 17 amino acids. As DNA, the CDR3 is TGTGCCAGCAGCTTAACCCTAGGTGGGGCTAGCACAGATACGCAGTATTTT. Its protein product is CASSLTLGGASTDTQYF.

V and J are TRBV5-4 and TRBJ1-5, with D possibly being TRBD1 (6 bases). CDR1 and CDR2 from the germline V gene are SGHNT and YYREEE (reference sequence). The length of the CDR3 is 13 residues. Trimming cost V 4 bases and J 5 bases, with 10 bases left between them. CDR3 in amino acids: CASSRGADQPQHF. The CDR3 coding sequence is TGTGCCAGCAGCCGGGGGGCGGATCAGCCCCAGCATTTT.

This sequence joins TRBV5-4 and TRBJ1-4, with unresolved D. The CDR3 totals 14 residues. Trimming pared 4 bases from V and 7 bases from J, leaving 14 bases between. Germline CDR1 and CDR2: SGHNT and YYREEE (reference sequence). The CDR3 sequence is CASSPPGLPEKLFF. Written as DNA, the CDR3 is TGTGCCAGCAGCCCACCGGGGTTGCCTGAAAAACTGTTTTTT.